The 24 T cell receptor beta chains listed next were all sequenced from one sample in a study of blood T cell repertoires in COVID-19. The assay was immunoSEQ multiplex PCR, and TCRdb's table has in-frame clones only and misses some. The data hold around 450,000 clones, with around 89% observed a single time. The sequenced material came from peripheral blood. Receptor source: a woman aged 25-40 years with acute or convalescent COVID-19.

This sequence joins TRBV7-6 and TRBJ2-2; possible D gene TRBD1, 6 bases. Deletions cut 6 bases from V and 0 bases from J, with 14 bases between. There are 16 residues in the CDR3. CDR1 SGHVS and CDR2 FNYEAQ come from the germline V gene. CDR3 bases: TGTGCCAGCAGTTTACAAGGGGACACGAACACCGGGGAGCTGTTTTTT. Protein: CASSLQGDTNTGELFF.

The chain couples TRBV24-1 to TRBJ1-2; 7 bases align to TRBD1. With V trimmed by 4 bases and J by 2 bases, 15 bases remained unmatched. Germline-derived CDR1 and CDR2 are KGHDR and SFDVKD. The CDR3 consists of 18 residues. The CDR3 reads CATSDSTIRQGLNYGYTF. The CDR3 nucleotides read TGTGCCACCAGTGACTCAACTATCCGACAGGGCTTGAACTATGGCTACACCTTC.

The chain couples TRBV30 to TRBJ1-4; D is perhaps TRBD1 (5 bases). The CDR3 contains 12 residues. Germline V lookup: CDR1 GTSNPN, CDR2 SVGIG (reference sequence). V shed 6 bases and J shed 8 bases, with 13 bases lying between them. CDR3 nucleotides: TGTGCCTGCAACTCAGGGCCCGAAAAACTGTTTTTT. Encoded protein: CACNSGPEKLFF.

The chain links TRBV29-1 to TRBJ2-3, with unresolved D. The germline V gene encodes CDR1 SQVTM and CDR2 ANQGSEA. The germline V and J ends were trimmed by 7 bases and 2 bases, with 16 bases remaining between them. The CDR3 extends over 14 amino acids. CDR3 sequence reads: CSAPAPTNTDTQYF. The CDR3, as DNA: TGCAGCGCCCCCGCCCCAACTAACACAGATACGCAGTATTTT.

The chain recombines TRBV28 with TRBJ1-1; no firm D call. The CDR3 is made up of 15 amino acids. The V end lost 10 bases, the J end lost 2 bases, and 20 bases lay between the germline ends. The V gene's germline CDR1 is MDHEN and CDR2 SYDVKM. CDR3 sequence (DNA): TGTGCCACCCGGACTAACTCGGAGGATAACACTGAAGCTTTCTTT. Its translation: CATRTNSEDNTEAFF.

The chain is built from TRBV10-3 and TRBJ2-6; D gene uncertain. Germline-derived CDR1 and CDR2 are ENHRY and SYGVKD. The CDR3 is 14 amino acids. V was pared by 3 bases and J by 1 base, with 4 bases between. This CDR3 reads CAISDRSGANVLTF. The CDR3 DNA sequence: TGTGCCATCAGTGACAGGTCTGGGGCCAACGTCCTGACTTTC.

V is TRBV28 and J is TRBJ1-2, with no clear D. The CDR3 sequence is 13 residues long. Germline loops: CDR1 MDHEN, CDR2 SYDVKM. V lost 6 bases and J lost 2, with 10 bases in between. The CDR3 loop is CASRTDLNYGYTF. Here the CDR3 DNA reads TGTGCCAGCAGGACGGACTTAAACTATGGCTACACCTTC.

The rearrangement links TRBV5-4 to TRBJ2-5; 8 bases fit TRBD2. V lost 9 bases to trimming and J lost 5 bases; unmatched junction nucleotides: 12. Germline assignment: CDR1 SGHNT and CDR2 YYREEE (reference sequence). The length of the CDR3 is 14 residues. CDR3 DNA: TGTGCCACCCGGCTCGGGGGGGCCGGTGAGACCCAGTACTTC. Its translation is CATRLGGAGETQYF.

The V and J genes are TRBV18 and TRBJ1-1, with unresolved D. The CDR3 runs 13 residues. The V end was cut by 4 bases, the J end by 6 bases, with 12 bases between. CDR1 is KGHSH and CDR2 is LQKENI in the germline V gene. CDR3 loop: CASSRSGQSEAFF. DNA of the CDR3: TGTGCCAGCTCACGAAGTGGCCAGTCTGAAGCTTTCTTT.

This sequence joins TRBV13 and TRBJ2-3, with 10 bases identical to TRBD2. CDR1 and CDR2 from the germline V gene are PRHDT and FYEKMQ (reference sequence). With V trimmed by 5 bases and J by 4 bases, 15 bases remained unmatched. The CDR3 runs to 18 residues. CDR3 sequence reads: CASSRSSGGKVLSDTQYF. CDR3 nucleotide sequence: TGTGCCAGCAGCCGATCTAGCGGGGGAAAGGTTCTTTCAGATACGCAGTATTTT.

The genes are TRBV7-9 and TRBJ2-5; TRBD1 agrees at 8 bases. With 4 bases clipped from V and 5 bases from J, the junction kept 9 bases outside the gene matches. Germline CDR1 reads SEHNR; CDR2 reads FQNEAQ (reference sequence). CDR3 length: 15 amino acids. The CDR3 region has the DNA TGTGCCAGCAGCTCTCAGGGGGCAGGCAGGGAGACCCAGTACTTC. Its translation is CASSSQGAGRETQYF. The full variable domain, in which reference TRBV7-9 and TRBJ2-5 provide the parts outside the CDR3, is DTGVSQNPRHKITKRGQNVTFRCDPISEHNRLYWYRQTLGQGPEFLTYFQNEAQLEKSRLLSDRFSAERPKGSFSTLEIQRTEQGDSAMYLCASSSQGAGRETQYFGPGTRLLVL.

The V call is TRBV10-3, the J call TRBJ1-2; 7 nucleotides agree with TRBD1. Germline lookup yields CDR1 ENHRY and CDR2 SYGVKD. The CDR3 runs to 12 residues. Trimming at V came to 11 bases and at J to 2 bases, leaving 5 bases not matched to a gene. The CDR3 protein is CAATTGNYGYTF. In nucleotides, the CDR3 is TGTGCCGCCACGACAGGGAACTATGGCTACACCTTC.

The chain joins TRBV6-6 to TRBJ1-1; D is perhaps TRBD1 (5 bases). The CDR3 consists of 13 residues. Germline V gives CDR1 MNHNY, CDR2 SVGAGI (reference sequence). V dropped 2 bases and J dropped 3 bases, with 7 bases sitting between them. CDR3 amino acids: CASSYEGDTEAFF. The CDR3 DNA sequence: TGTGCCAGCAGTTACGAAGGGGACACTGAAGCTTTCTTT.

The count of this clone is one. This chain links TRBV6-6 with TRBJ1-1; tentative D call: TRBD1 (6 bases). V lost 6 bases and J lost 5, with 10 bases in between. Germline CDR1 and CDR2: MNHNY and SVGAGI (reference sequence). This CDR3 spans 12 amino acids. CDR3 bases: TGTGCCAGCAGACCACAGGGAACTGAAGCTTTCTTT. Its translation: CASRPQGTEAFF.

The chain links TRBV6-5 to TRBJ1-5; possible D gene TRBD1, 6 bases. Germline V CDR1 and CDR2: MNHEY, SVGAGI. The CDR3 runs 13 residues. Deletions cut 9 bases from V and 5 bases from J, with 14 bases between. The CDR3 sequence: CASITGSDQPQHF. CDR3 coding DNA: TGTGCCAGTATTACAGGGTCAGATCAGCCCCAGCATTTT.

This sequence joins TRBV19 and TRBJ2-7, with 7 bases that match TRBD1. Germline lookup yields CDR1 LNHDA and CDR2 SQIVND (reference sequence). The V and J ends lost 4 bases and 0 bases, in that order; junction bases with no gene match: 6. The CDR3 length is 15 residues. CDR3 residues: CASSRSRDSSYEQYF. Here the CDR3 DNA reads TGTGCCAGTAGTAGGAGCCGGGACAGCTCCTACGAGCAGTACTTC.

This chain uses TRBV7-9 with TRBJ2-5, with a tentative D call TRBD1 (6 bases). V was shortened by 5 bases and J by 5 bases, with 21 bases between the two germline ends. The CDR3 covers 16 residues. CDR1 and CDR2 (germline): SEHNR, FQNEAQ (reference sequence). Here the CDR3 reads CASSESIGQRGETQYF. The DNA for the CDR3 is TGTGCCAGCAGCGAATCAATCGGACAGCGAGGGGAGACCCAGTACTTC.

The chain couples TRBV15 to TRBJ2-1, with D possibly matching TRBD1 (5 bases). CDR3 size: 14 residues. V was cut by 5 bases and J by 6 bases, with 14 bases left in between. Germline V lookup: CDR1 LNHNV, CDR2 YYDKDF (reference sequence). This chain's CDR3 is CATSSRDSGNEQFF. CDR3 DNA: TGTGCCACCAGCTCCAGGGATTCAGGCAATGAGCAGTTCTTC.

The chain couples TRBV7-2 to TRBJ2-7; D is possibly TRBD2 (6 bases). CDR1 SGHTA and CDR2 FQGNSA come from the germline V gene. The ends were cut back, 1 base at V and 1 base at J, with 8 bases in the middle. This CDR3 has 14 residues. CDR3 region: CASSLVAGSYEQYF. DNA of the CDR3: TGTGCCAGCAGCTTAGTCGCGGGATCCTACGAGCAGTACTTC.

The CDR3 DNA sequence: TGTGCCAGCAGCAGAGTAGGGGGGGCCCTCGGAAACACCATATATTTT. As protein: CASSRVGGALGNTIYF. The V gene is TRBV7-2, the J gene TRBJ1-3, with D possibly matching TRBD1 (6 bases). There are 16 residues in the CDR3. Trimming left V 5 bases short and J 4 bases short, with 18 bases between. Germline V CDR1 and CDR2: SGHTA, FQGNSA. The full variable domain, its missing parts supplied by reference TRBV7-2 and TRBJ1-3, is GAGVSQSPSNKVTEKGKDVELRCDPISGHTALYWYRQSLGQGLEFLIYFQGNSAPDKSGLPSDRFSAERTGGSVSTLTIQRTQQEDSAVYLCASSRVGGALGNTIYFGEGSWLTVV.

The gene calls are TRBV9 and TRBJ2-2, with D possibly matching TRBD1 (6 bases). This CDR3 comprises 16 residues. The germline CDR1 and CDR2 sequences are SGDLS and YYNGEE. V gave up 0 bases and J gave up 2 bases, with 11 bases separating them. This chain's CDR3 is CASSVVPGQNTGELFF. CDR3 sequence (DNA): TGTGCCAGCAGCGTAGTACCGGGACAAAACACCGGGGAGCTGTTTTTT.

The J gene is TRBJ2-7, the V gene TRBV7-8, with D possibly being TRBD1 (5 bases). The CDR3 is 13 amino acids. V lost 3 bases and J lost 0, with 6 bases in between. Per the germline V gene, CDR1 is SGHVS and CDR2 is FQNEAQ. CDR3 sequence (DNA): TGTGCCAGCAGCTTGACAGCCTCCTACGAGCAGTACTTC. This encodes CASSLTASYEQYF.

V is TRBV6-5 and J is TRBJ1-2; the D is unclear. CDR1 is MNHEY, CDR2 SVGAGI, per germline. The CDR3 spans 14 residues. V lost 2 bases, J lost 2 bases, and 9 bases lay in between. CDR3 region: CASSYLHTNYGYTF. DNA for the CDR3: TGTGCCAGCAGTTACCTTCACACCAACTATGGCTACACCTTC.

This rearrangement joins TRBV11-2 to TRBJ2-2; 10 bases line up with TRBD2. Unmatched junction bases numbered 2, after V lost 2 bases and J lost 5 bases. Germline loops: CDR1 SGHAT, CDR2 FQNNGV. The CDR3 loop spans 15 amino acids. The CDR3 nucleotides read TGTGCCAGCAGCTTAAGCGGGGGGGAGACCGGGGAGCTGTTTTTT. Protein: CASSLSGGETGELFF.